The 14 T cell receptor beta chains presented below share a single source sample, sequenced in a study of T-cell memory formation after mild COVID-19. Via MiXCR, TCRdb re-called the 5' RACE reads, giving one row per CDR3 protein. This sample has some 350,000 distinct CDR3 sequences, with around 13% found just once. The sample was PBMCs or a T cell subset sorted from them (not recorded which). The receptors were gathered from a man aged 18 to 35 who had mild COVID-19 (a few samples of this study predate the infection). Cell type and time point are not known.

This clonotype has more than one count but fewer than ten. This chain connects TRBV9 to TRBJ2-3; D tentatively reads TRBD1 or TRBD2 (6 bases each). Germline CDR1 and CDR2: SGDLS and YYNGEE. The CDR3 runs 15 residues. Trimming cost V 0 bases and J 5 bases, with 13 bases left between them. The CDR3: CASSVAGAEGDTQYF. The CDR3, as DNA: TGTGCCAGCAGCGTAGCGGGGGCAGAAGGAGATACGCAGTATTTT.

This clonotype turned up a few times. CDR3 in DNA: TGCGCCAGCAGCCCGCAGGATAGCGGTAGACCCACAGATACGCAGTATTTT. This encodes CASSPQDSGRPTDTQYF. V and J are TRBV4-1 and TRBJ2-3, with D possibly matching TRBD2 (6 bases). The CDR3 loop spans 17 amino acids. The germline V gene encodes CDR1 MGHRA and CDR2 YSYEKL. The germline V and J ends were trimmed by 4 bases and 2 bases, with 19 bases remaining between them.

J is TRBJ1-2 and V is TRBV6-5; no clear D gene. Germline V CDR1 and CDR2: MNHEY, SVGAGI. Trimming took 0 bases from V and 4 from J, leaving 6 bases between them. The CDR3 is made up of 13 amino acids. DNA for the CDR3: TGTGCCAGCAGTTACTCTTCCTTCTATGGCTACACCTTC. This translates into CASSYSSFYGYTF.

This sequence joins TRBV29-1 and TRBJ2-4; D possibly uses TRBD1 or TRBD2 (6 bases each). Per the germline V gene, CDR1 is SQVTM and CDR2 is ANQGSEA. Trimming took off 3 bases at V and 0 bases at J, with 15 bases between the two ends. The CDR3 loop spans 16 amino acids. The CDR3 DNA sequence: TGCAGCGTTGAGGCCTACGGGGGCATAGCCAAAAACATTCAGTACTTC. Translated: CSVEAYGGIAKNIQYF.

This clonotype was counted ten times or more. V gene TRBV7-3 combines with J gene TRBJ1-1, with a possible D match to TRBD1 (6 bases). There are 15 residues in the CDR3. Deletions cut 5 bases from V and 1 base from J, with 14 bases between. The germline V gene has CDR1 SGHTA and CDR2 FQGTGA. CDR3 sequence reads: CASSPKGDPNTEAFF. The CDR3 DNA is TGTGCCAGCAGCCCGAAGGGGGACCCGAACACTGAAGCTTTCTTT.

J is TRBJ2-7 and V is TRBV5-1; D ambiguous. The CDR3 contains 15 residues. Trimming removed 0 bases at V and 0 bases at J, with 10 bases between. The germline V gene encodes CDR1 SGHRS and CDR2 YFSETQ. In DNA, the CDR3 is TGCGCCAGCAGCTTGGTCTCGACCAGCTCCTACGAGCAGTACTTC. It codes for CASSLVSTSSYEQYF. Variable domain in full (rest from reference TRBV5-1 and TRBJ2-7): KAGVTQTPRYLIKTRGQQVTLSCSPISGHRSVSWYQQTPGQGLQFLFEYFSETQRNKGNFPGRFSGRQFSNSRSEMNVSTLELGDSALYLCASSLVSTSSYEQYFGPGTRLTVT.

This clonotype has a handful of counts. The chain joins TRBV12-3 or TRBV12-4 to TRBJ2-5; D call uncertain. The CDR3 runs 15 residues. V was trimmed by 3 bases and J by 5 bases, leaving 16 bases between them. This chain's CDR3 is CASSFVYQAVETQYF. CDR3 DNA: TGTGCCAGCAGTTTTGTCTACCAGGCCGTCGAGACCCAGTACTTC.

This clonotype has just a few counts. The rearrangement uses TRBV7-2 and TRBJ1-1; D remains unclear. Trimming cost V 1 base and J 7 bases, with 13 bases left between them. Per germline, CDR1 SGHTA and CDR2 FQGNSA. The CDR3 length is 14 residues. The CDR3 reads CASSLVSGFSEAFF. The CDR3 DNA follows: TGTGCCAGCAGCTTAGTATCCGGTTTTAGTGAAGCTTTCTTT.

The chain carries TRBV5-1 and TRBJ1-4, with D perhaps TRBD1 (5 bases). V lost 4 bases and J lost 0, with 19 bases in between. This CDR3 comprises 18 residues. Germline V lookup: CDR1 SGHRS, CDR2 YFSETQ. CDR3: CASSPTGGGFATNEKLFF. CDR3 in DNA: TGCGCCAGCAGCCCGACCGGGGGTGGATTCGCAACTAATGAAAAACTGTTTTTT.

This clonotype was recorded a few times. V and J are TRBV18 and TRBJ1-4; no clear D. The CDR3 runs 17 residues. Trimming left V 4 bases short and J 5 bases short, with 20 bases between. Germline V lookup: CDR1 KGHSH, CDR2 LQKENI. The CDR3 bases are TGTGCCAGCTCACGTTTTAGGGCCACCCGGTCGAATGAAAAACTGTTTTTT. It specifies CASSRFRATRSNEKLFF.

The V and J genes are TRBV6-5 and TRBJ1-2; 9 positions agree with TRBD1. Germline assignment: CDR1 MNHEY and CDR2 SVGAGI. The CDR3 covers 15 residues. V shed 3 bases, J shed 3 bases, and the junction held 5 bases outside the gene matches. CDR3 amino acids: CASSYGTGWDYGYTF. The CDR3 nucleotides read TGTGCCAGCAGTTATGGGACAGGGTGGGACTATGGCTACACCTTC.

This chain uses TRBV18 with TRBJ1-2; D is perhaps TRBD1 (6 bases). CDR1 and CDR2 (germline): KGHSH, LQKENI. The CDR3 spans 16 residues. V was clipped by 3 bases and J by 1 base, with 15 bases between them. In DNA, the CDR3 is TGTGCCAGCTCACCGCCTCTGGGGGCGGATAACTATGGCTACACCTTC. Its translation is CASSPPLGADNYGYTF.

The rearrangement links TRBV10-3 to TRBJ2-7; D could derive from TRBD1 or TRBD2 (5 bases each). CDR1 is ENHRY, CDR2 SYGVKD, per germline. The CDR3 is 17 residues long. Trimming shortened V by 3 bases and J by 4 bases, and 22 bases separated the two germline ends. CDR3 loop: CAISDPMREGLAYEQYF. The CDR3 DNA reads as TGTGCCATCAGTGATCCCATGCGAGAGGGGCTGGCTTACGAGCAGTACTTC.

This chain joins TRBV6-5 and TRBJ2-3; 7 nucleotides agree with TRBD2. Germline CDR1 reads MNHEY; CDR2 reads SVGAGI. This CDR3 comprises 16 residues. J was trimmed by 1 base and V by 5 bases; bases with no gene match: 9. CDR3 nucleotide sequence: TGTGCCAGCAGTCAGCAAGCGGGGCTACGCACAGATACGCAGTATTTT. This codes for CASSQQAGLRTDTQYF.